Following are 4 T cell receptor beta chains from one sample sequenced in a study of Graves' ophthalmopathy and Graves' hyperthyroidism. Amplification targeted the TCR beta CDR3 regions, with RNA transcripts as the source material. HTBI primers were used in a first-round RT-PCR, which preceded a second-round multiplex PCR. TCRdb reprocessed the multiplex PCR reads with MiXCR, giving one entry per CDR3 protein. The sample includes about 600,000 distinct CDR3 sequences, 35% to 40% of them seen just once. The sequencing sample was made of peripheral blood or thyroid tissue (not recorded which). All receptors come from an adult man with Graves' hyperthyroidism.

Of note for this clonotype: One end of the junction is discordant with germline, which a read error may explain. The chain uses TRBV10-3 and TRBJ2-1; TRBD2 matches 8 bases. The V gene's germline CDR1 is ENHRY and CDR2 SYGVKD. CDR3 length: 17 residues. The CDR3 nucleotides read TGTGCCATCGGTGAGTCCAAGGCGGGGGGAGCTTACAATGAGCAGTTCTTC. Translating it yields CAIGESKAGGAYNEQFF.

In this sample, this clonotype turned up a few times. The gene calls are TRBV7-9 and TRBJ2-2; D gene ambiguous. V lost 5 bases and J lost 0, with 19 bases in between. The CDR3 extends over 18 amino acids. The germline gives CDR1 SEHNR, CDR2 FQNEAQ (reference sequence). The CDR3 region is CASSQAPGVFANTGELFF. Written as DNA, the CDR3 is TGTGCCAGCAGCCAAGCCCCTGGAGTCTTCGCGAACACCGGGGAGCTGTTTTTT.

The V call is TRBV28, the J call TRBJ2-3; no clear D. The CDR3 is 13 residues long. CDR1 MDHEN and CDR2 SYDVKM come from the germline V gene. V was clipped by 6 bases and J by 2 bases, with 9 bases between them. CDR3: CASSRTVTDTQYF. CDR3 sequence (DNA): TGTGCCAGCAGCCGGACGGTCACAGATACGCAGTATTTT.

This clonotype has just a few counts. Its ends do not fully match the called genes, so a read error is possible. The chain recombines TRBV19 with TRBJ1-3; perhaps TRBD1 as D (6 bases). The CDR3 length is 17 residues. CDR1 and CDR2 (germline): LNHDA, SQIVND (reference sequence). This CDR3 reads CASSPFPGHSSGNTVYF. In nucleotides, the CDR3 is TGTGCCAGTAGTCCCTTCCCGGGACACAGCTCTGGAAACACCGTATATTTT.